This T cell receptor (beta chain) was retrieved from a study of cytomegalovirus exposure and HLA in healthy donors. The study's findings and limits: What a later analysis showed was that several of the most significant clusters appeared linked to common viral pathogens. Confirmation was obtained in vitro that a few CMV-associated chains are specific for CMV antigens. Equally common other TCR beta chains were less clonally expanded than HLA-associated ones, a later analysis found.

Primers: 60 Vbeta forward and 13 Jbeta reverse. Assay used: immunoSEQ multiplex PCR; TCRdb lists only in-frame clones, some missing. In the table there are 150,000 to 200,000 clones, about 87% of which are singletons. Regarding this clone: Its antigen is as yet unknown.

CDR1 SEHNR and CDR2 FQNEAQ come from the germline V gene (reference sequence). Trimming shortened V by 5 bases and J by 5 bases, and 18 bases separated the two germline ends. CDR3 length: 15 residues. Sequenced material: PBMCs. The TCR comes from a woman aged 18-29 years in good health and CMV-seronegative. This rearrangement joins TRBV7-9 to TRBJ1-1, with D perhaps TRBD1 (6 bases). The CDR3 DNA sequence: TGTGCCAGCAGCGTCTTGGTGGGTAGGGGGACTGAAGCTTTCTTT. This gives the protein CASSVLVGRGTEAFF.